This is a list of T cell receptor beta chains from one sample in a study of cytomegalovirus exposure and HLA in healthy donors. Profiled with immunoSEQ multiplex PCR; TCRdb holds only in-frame clones, not every one. This sample yields fewer than 150,000 clones, of which about 80% are seen a single time; 25% to 30% belongs to the top ten. Sequenced material: PBMCs. The source of these receptors is a man younger than 40 in good health and CMV-seropositive. The CDR3 runs from the conserved cysteine through the conserved F or W. The D gene is left open where the match is weak. The listing skips clone size in some rows; elsewhere it reads once, few, many or a size class.

abundance: -
v_gene: TRBV18
d_gene: TRBD1
j_gene: TRBJ1-2
CDR3aa: CASSQATGGISGYTF
CDR3nt: TGTGCCAGCTCACAGGCGACAGGGGGTATAAGTGGCTACACCTTC

abundance: many
v_gene: TRBV5-1
d_gene: TRBD2
j_gene: TRBJ2-2
CDR3aa: CASTLAGGNTGELFF
CDR3nt: TGCGCCAGCACCCTAGCGGGAGGGAACACCGGGGAGCTGTTTTTT

abundance: -
v_gene: TRBV11-2
d_gene: -
j_gene: TRBJ1-2
CDR3aa: CASSGTSGGYGYTF
CDR3nt: TGTGCCAGCAGCGGGACCTCCGGGGGCTATGGCTACACCTTC

abundance: -
v_gene: TRBV11-2
d_gene: TRBD1
j_gene: TRBJ1-2
CDR3aa: CASSLVRGTYGYTF
CDR3nt: TGTGCCAGCAGCTTAGTCAGGGGGACCTATGGCTACACCTTC

abundance: -
v_gene: TRBV4-1
d_gene: -
j_gene: TRBJ1-5
CDR3aa: CASSQDGGIGNQPQHF
CDR3nt: TGCGCCAGCAGCCAAGATGGGGGGATCGGCAATCAGCCCCAGCATTTT

abundance: -
v_gene: TRBV6-5
d_gene: TRBD1
j_gene: TRBJ1-5
CDR3aa: CASSYRGQGNQPQHF
CDR3nt: TGTGCCAGCAGTTACCGGGGACAGGGGAATCAGCCCCAGCATTTT

abundance: -
v_gene: TRBV7-8
d_gene: TRBD2
j_gene: TRBJ2-7
CDR3aa: CASSLAKLAGGPGEQYF
CDR3nt: TGTGCCAGCAGCTTAGCCAAACTAGCGGGAGGGCCAGGGGAGCAGTACTTC

abundance: -
v_gene: TRBV29-1
d_gene: -
j_gene: TRBJ2-7
CDR3aa: CSVRRSGESYEQYF
CDR3nt: TGCAGCGTGAGGAGGTCAGGGGAATCCTACGAGCAGTACTTC

abundance: once
v_gene: TRBV7-2
d_gene: TRBD1
j_gene: TRBJ1-2
CDR3aa: CASSARTGGGYGYTF
CDR3nt: TGTGCCAGCAGCGCCCGGACAGGGGGCGGCTATGGCTACACCTTC

abundance: -
v_gene: TRBV6-5
d_gene: -
j_gene: TRBJ1-2
CDR3aa: CASSYIQGLYGYTF
CDR3nt: TGTGCCAGCAGTTACATACAGGGCCTCTATGGCTACACCTTC

abundance: -
v_gene: TRBV4-1
d_gene: -
j_gene: TRBJ1-2
CDR3aa: CASSQRGWYGYTF
CDR3nt: TGCGCCAGCAGCCAAAGGGGGTGGTATGGCTACACCTTC

abundance: -
v_gene: TRBV30
d_gene: -
j_gene: TRBJ2-1
CDR3aa: CAWSEAIEQFF
CDR3nt: TGTGCCTGGAGTGAAGCGATTGAGCAGTTCTTC

abundance: -
v_gene: TRBV2
d_gene: -
j_gene: TRBJ1-1
CDR3aa: CASNFLQGNTEAFF
CDR3nt: TGTGCCAGCAATTTTTTACAGGGGAACACTGAAGCTTTCTTT

abundance: -
v_gene: TRBV5-1
d_gene: -
j_gene: TRBJ2-3
CDR3aa: CASSLGGTTGDTQYF
CDR3nt: TGCGCCAGCAGCTTGGGAGGGACAACGGGAGATACGCAGTATTTT

abundance: -
v_gene: TRBV7-2
d_gene: TRBD1
j_gene: TRBJ1-6
CDR3aa: CASSPRTGSKNSPLHF
CDR3nt: TGTGCCAGCAGCCCTCGGACAGGAAGTAAAAATTCACCCCTCCACTTT

abundance: -
v_gene: TRBV2
d_gene: TRBD1
j_gene: TRBJ1-3
CDR3aa: CASSEVNRGSGNTIYF
CDR3nt: TGTGCCAGCAGTGAAGTGAACAGGGGGTCTGGAAACACCATATATTTT

abundance: -
v_gene: TRBV19
d_gene: -
j_gene: TRBJ2-2
CDR3aa: CASTPIPVGELFF
CDR3nt: TGTGCCAGTACCCCCATTCCGGTCGGGGAGCTGTTTTTT

abundance: -
v_gene: TRBV5-1
d_gene: -
j_gene: TRBJ2-3
CDR3aa: CASSPSGAVPDTQYF
CDR3nt: TGCGCCAGCAGCCCGAGCGGTGCCGTGCCAGATACGCAGTATTTT

abundance: -
v_gene: TRBV27
d_gene: TRBD2
j_gene: TRBJ2-1
CDR3aa: CASRSLAGAHNEQFF
CDR3nt: TGTGCCAGCAGATCTCTAGCGGGGGCGCACAATGAGCAGTTCTTC

abundance: -
v_gene: TRBV5-1
d_gene: TRBD2
j_gene: TRBJ2-1
CDR3aa: CASSLEASGSHEQFF
CDR3nt: TGCGCCAGCAGCTTGGAGGCTAGCGGGAGCCATGAGCAGTTCTTC

abundance: few
v_gene: TRBV25-1
d_gene: TRBD1
j_gene: TRBJ2-7
CDR3aa: CASSELSGQGVHEQYF
CDR3nt: TGTGCCAGCAGTGAATTATCAGGACAGGGGGTCCACGAGCAGTACTTC

abundance: few
v_gene: TRBV9
d_gene: -
j_gene: TRBJ2-1
CDR3aa: CASSIGQNNEQFF
CDR3nt: TGTGCCAGCAGCATCGGACAGAACAATGAGCAGTTCTTC

abundance: -
v_gene: TRBV7-2
d_gene: TRBD1
j_gene: TRBJ1-2
CDR3aa: CASSFPGDRHYGYTF
CDR3nt: TGTGCCAGCAGCTTTCCGGGGGACAGACACTATGGCTACACCTTC

abundance: -
v_gene: TRBV4-3
d_gene: -
j_gene: TRBJ2-1
CDR3aa: CASTLTLSSYNEQFF
CDR3nt: TGCGCCAGCACCCTGACTCTCAGCTCCTACAATGAGCAGTTCTTC

abundance: -
v_gene: TRBV5-1
d_gene: TRBD2
j_gene: TRBJ2-3
CDR3aa: CASSSGRGVGDTQYF
CDR3nt: TGCGCCAGCAGCTCCGGGCGGGGGGTCGGAGATACGCAGTATTTT

abundance: -
v_gene: TRBV6-1
d_gene: TRBD2
j_gene: TRBJ2-1
CDR3aa: CASSTAGAYNEQFF
CDR3nt: TGTGCCAGCTCTACAGCGGGAGCCTACAATGAGCAGTTCTTC

abundance: -
v_gene: TRBV5-4
d_gene: TRBD1
j_gene: TRBJ2-2
CDR3aa: CASSRQGLKNPGELFF
CDR3nt: TGTGCCAGCAGCCGACAGGGGCTAAAAAATCCCGGGGAGCTGTTTTTT

abundance: -
v_gene: TRBV10-3
d_gene: TRBD2
j_gene: TRBJ2-3
CDR3aa: CAISDGTSGPTDTQYF
CDR3nt: TGTGCCATCAGTGATGGGACTAGCGGGCCGACAGATACGCAGTATTTT

abundance: -
v_gene: TRBV18
d_gene: -
j_gene: TRBJ2-7
CDR3aa: CASSRDNYEQYF
CDR3nt: TGTGCCAGCTCACGGGACAACTACGAGCAGTACTTC

abundance: -
v_gene: TRBV28
d_gene: -
j_gene: TRBJ2-3
CDR3aa: CASSPLVAAGRTDTQYF
CDR3nt: TGTGCCAGCAGTCCCCTGGTAGCGGCGGGGCGCACAGATACGCAGTATTTT

abundance: -
v_gene: TRBV29-1
d_gene: TRBD1
j_gene: TRBJ1-2
CDR3aa: CSVERGPYGYTF
CDR3nt: TGCAGCGTTGAAAGGGGGCCCTATGGCTACACCTTC

abundance: -
v_gene: TRBV7-6
d_gene: TRBD1
j_gene: TRBJ2-5
CDR3aa: CASTGGEGRIQETQYF
CDR3nt: TGTGCCAGCACAGGGGGAGAGGGACGGATCCAAGAGACCCAGTACTTC

abundance: -
v_gene: TRBV9
d_gene: -
j_gene: TRBJ2-3
CDR3aa: CASSDPGLHTDTQYF
CDR3nt: TGTGCCAGCAGCGATCCGGGACTGCACACAGATACGCAGTATTTT

abundance: -
v_gene: TRBV2
d_gene: -
j_gene: TRBJ1-2
CDR3aa: CASREKTGPNYGYTF
CDR3nt: TGTGCCAGCAGGGAAAAAACAGGGCCTAACTATGGCTACACCTTC

abundance: -
v_gene: TRBV2
d_gene: -
j_gene: TRBJ2-2
CDR3aa: CASSSKSTGLTGELFF
CDR3nt: TGTGCCAGCAGCTCCAAGAGCACAGGGTTGACCGGGGAGCTGTTTTTT

abundance: few
v_gene: TRBV9
d_gene: -
j_gene: TRBJ2-7
CDR3aa: CASSVTVQGYEQYF
CDR3nt: TGTGCCAGCAGCGTGACGGTACAGGGCTACGAGCAGTACTTC

abundance: -
v_gene: TRBV6-6
d_gene: -
j_gene: TRBJ2-7
CDR3aa: CASSPGGPPTPYEQYF
CDR3nt: TGTGCCAGCAGCCCCGGGGGACCGCCGACCCCCTACGAGCAGTACTTC

abundance: -
v_gene: TRBV7-3
d_gene: -
j_gene: TRBJ2-1
CDR3aa: CASSSRGRESSSYNEQFF
CDR3nt: TGTGCCAGCAGCTCCCGAGGCCGTGAGAGCAGCTCCTACAATGAGCAGTTCTTC

abundance: -
v_gene: TRBV9
d_gene: -
j_gene: TRBJ2-3
CDR3aa: CASSILGGAGGDTQYF
CDR3nt: TGTGCCAGCAGCATCCTGGGGGGGGCCGGTGGAGATACGCAGTATTTT

abundance: once
v_gene: TRBV5-1
d_gene: -
j_gene: TRBJ2-2
CDR3aa: CASSEQGSNTGELFF
CDR3nt: TGCGCCAGCAGCGAACAGGGTTCGAACACCGGGGAGCTGTTTTTT

abundance: -
v_gene: TRBV9
d_gene: -
j_gene: TRBJ2-2
CDR3aa: CASSPQGSGELFF
CDR3nt: TGTGCCAGCAGCCCACAGGGTTCTGGGGAGCTGTTTTTT

abundance: few
v_gene: TRBV6-6
d_gene: -
j_gene: TRBJ2-2
CDR3aa: CASGGASTGELFF
CDR3nt: TGTGCCAGCGGGGGGGCGAGCACCGGGGAGCTGTTTTTT

abundance: -
v_gene: TRBV7-2
d_gene: TRBD2
j_gene: TRBJ2-5
CDR3aa: CASSFRGEETQYF
CDR3nt: TGTGCCAGCAGCTTCCGGGGGGAAGAGACCCAGTACTTC

abundance: -
v_gene: TRBV10-3
d_gene: -
j_gene: TRBJ1-1
CDR3aa: CAISESYRAPEAFF
CDR3nt: TGTGCCATCAGTGAGTCCTACAGGGCCCCTGAAGCTTTCTTT

abundance: -
v_gene: TRBV7-2
d_gene: -
j_gene: TRBJ1-2
CDR3aa: CASSLAREVGGYTF
CDR3nt: TGTGCCAGCAGCTTAGCTCGTGAGGTCGGTGGCTACACCTTC

abundance: -
v_gene: TRBV7-6
d_gene: TRBD2
j_gene: TRBJ2-1
CDR3aa: CASRRSGGAYNEQFF
CDR3nt: TGTGCCAGCAGACGTAGCGGGGGGGCCTACAATGAGCAGTTCTTC

abundance: -
v_gene: TRBV6-7
d_gene: -
j_gene: TRBJ2-2
CDR3aa: CASSYPLGQATTGELFF
CDR3nt: TGTGCCAGCAGTTACCCCCTGGGCCAGGCGACCACCGGGGAGCTGTTTTTT

abundance: -
v_gene: TRBV7-9
d_gene: -
j_gene: TRBJ1-1
CDR3aa: CASSLEGTGFEAFF
CDR3nt: TGTGCCAGCAGCTTAGAGGGAACAGGGTTTGAAGCTTTCTTT

abundance: -
v_gene: TRBV9
d_gene: -
j_gene: TRBJ1-2
CDR3aa: CASSATGTNYGYTF
CDR3nt: TGTGCCAGCAGCGCGACAGGCACTAACTATGGCTACACCTTC

abundance: -
v_gene: TRBV10-3
d_gene: -
j_gene: TRBJ1-1
CDR3aa: CAIRGERNTEAFF
CDR3nt: TGTGCCATCAGGGGCGAAAGGAACACTGAAGCTTTCTTT

abundance: -
v_gene: TRBV18
d_gene: -
j_gene: TRBJ2-5
CDR3aa: CASSPRMYQETQYF
CDR3nt: TGTGCCAGCTCACCGAGGATGTACCAAGAGACCCAGTACTTC

abundance: -
v_gene: TRBV10-1
d_gene: -
j_gene: TRBJ2-7
CDR3aa: CASSESGRPYEQYF
CDR3nt: TGCGCCAGCAGTGAGAGTGGCAGGCCCTACGAGCAGTACTTC

abundance: -
v_gene: TRBV6-6
d_gene: TRBD1
j_gene: TRBJ2-7
CDR3aa: CASSSRTGSSYEQYF
CDR3nt: TGTGCCAGCAGTTCTCGGACAGGGAGCTCCTACGAGCAGTACTTC

abundance: -
v_gene: TRBV2
d_gene: TRBD2
j_gene: TRBJ2-1
CDR3aa: CASSEGLAVTYNEQFF
CDR3nt: TGTGCCAGCAGTGAGGGCCTAGCGGTAACATACAATGAGCAGTTCTTC

abundance: many
v_gene: TRBV11-2
d_gene: -
j_gene: TRBJ2-2
CDR3aa: CASSPDSNTGELFF
CDR3nt: TGTGCCAGCAGCCCCGACAGTAACACCGGGGAGCTGTTTTTT